One sample yielded the 13 T cell receptor beta chains listed below, sequenced in a study of blood T cell repertoires in COVID-19. Sequencing was performed with immunoSEQ multiplex PCR; in TCRdb, only in-frame clones are kept and a portion is missing. This table holds approximately 270,000 clones, approximately 88% found once. The sequenced material came from peripheral blood. The receptors were sampled from a woman aged 30 to 39 with COVID-19, enrolled during active disease.

The V call is TRBV19, the J call TRBJ1-1; D is undetermined. Germline CDR1 reads LNHDA; CDR2 reads SQIVND (reference sequence). V gave up 5 bases and J gave up 5 bases, with 15 bases separating them. CDR3 length: 14 residues. The CDR3 sequence: CASSVRFAGTEAFF. The CDR3 DNA is TGTGCCAGTAGTGTCCGATTTGCCGGGACTGAAGCTTTCTTT. The entire variable domain, with the rest obtained from reference TRBV19 and TRBJ1-1, is as follows: DGGITQSPKYLFRKEGQNVTLSCEQNLNHDAMYWYRQDPGQGLRLIYYSQIVNDFQKGDIAEGYSVSREKKESFPLTVTSAQKNPTAFYLCASSVRFAGTEAFFGQGTRLTVV.

This clone was seen once. The chain carries TRBV4-1 and TRBJ2-5; D is possibly TRBD1 (6 bases). The CDR3 covers 13 residues. V lost 0 bases and J lost 10, with 12 bases in between. Germline loops: CDR1 MGHRA, CDR2 YSYEKL. The chain's CDR3 is CASSQELGGYQYF. The CDR3 nucleotides are TGCGCCAGCAGCCAAGAGCTTGGGGGCTACCAGTACTTC.

In this sample, this clone turned up a few times. V usage is TRBV6-2 or TRBV6-3 and J usage is TRBJ2-7, with 8 bases lining up with TRBD2. CDR3 length equals 15 residues. The V gene's germline CDR1 is MNHEY and CDR2 SVGEGT. J lost 6 bases, V lost 5 bases, and 12 bases had no gene match. Here the CDR3 DNA reads TGTGCCAGCAGTGACCCCGGGACTAGAATACGCGAGCAGTACTTC. Translating it yields CASSDPGTRIREQYF.

V usage is TRBV2 and J usage is TRBJ1-1; TRBD1 matches 7 bases. CDR1 SNHLY and CDR2 FYNNEI come from the germline V gene. The CDR3 spans 16 residues. V shed 4 bases and J 0 bases; nucleotides not matched to a gene: 8. Written as DNA, the CDR3 is TGTGCCAGCAGTGCGCATCCGACAGGGATGAACACTGAAGCTTTCTTT. This gives the protein CASSAHPTGMNTEAFF.

The chain employs TRBV28 and TRBJ1-6; D gene uncertain. V gave up 4 bases and J gave up 7 bases, with 20 bases separating them. The CDR3 is 17 residues long. The germline gives CDR1 MDHEN, CDR2 SYDVKM. CDR3 nucleotide sequence: TGTGCCAGCAGTTACGACCCCAGACGGGAGAGGAATTCACCCCTCCACTTT. Its translation is CASSYDPRRERNSPLHF.

This chain joins TRBV5-6 and TRBJ1-4, with D possibly matching TRBD1 (5 bases). The CDR3 contains 18 residues. V was shortened by 1 base and J by 7 bases, with 23 bases between the two germline ends. Germline CDR1 is SGHDT and CDR2 is YYEEEE. The CDR3 DNA follows: TGTGCCAGCAGCTTGACGAGGCAGGGCGTTGGCATTGGTGAAAAACTGTTTTTT. Its protein product is CASSLTRQGVGIGEKLFF.

The chain couples TRBV7-8 to TRBJ2-1; the match to TRBD2 covers 10 bases. The CDR3 has 15 amino acids. Germline loops: CDR1 SGHVS, CDR2 FQNEAQ. Trimming removed 1 base from V and 9 bases from J; junction bases left unmatched: 6. The CDR3 loop is CASSLGSGRSGEQFF. Here the CDR3 DNA reads TGTGCCAGCAGCTTAGGTAGCGGGAGGTCCGGTGAGCAGTTCTTC.

The V gene is TRBV3-1 (or the pseudogene TRBV3-2), the J gene TRBJ1-5; D possibly corresponds to TRBD1 (5 bases). Germline loops: CDR1 LGHDT, CDR2 YNNKEL (reference sequence). Trimming took off 3 bases at V and 1 base at J, with 10 bases between the two ends. This CDR3 spans 15 amino acids. The CDR3, as DNA: TGTGCCAGCAGCCAGACCCGACAGAGCAATCAGCCCCAGCATTTT. The encoded protein is CASSQTRQSNQPQHF.

The J gene is TRBJ1-2, the V gene TRBV28; TRBD1 aligns across 10 bases. The germline gives CDR1 MDHEN, CDR2 SYDVKM. This CDR3 contains 14 residues. After removal of 6 bases from V and 4 bases from J, the junction contained 5 bases not matched to a gene. The DNA for the CDR3 is TGTGCCAGCAGAGGGACAGGGGAACCCTATGGCTACACCTTC. Translation gives CASRGTGEPYGYTF.

V is TRBV29-1 and J is TRBJ2-3; 12 positions match TRBD2. The length of the CDR3 is 14 residues. The germline V gene has CDR1 SQVTM and CDR2 ANQGSEA. Trimming cost V 7 bases and J 4 bases; bases outside gene matches: 6. This CDR3 reads CSGKLAGGPDTQYF. The DNA for the CDR3 is TGCAGCGGGAAACTAGCGGGAGGTCCAGATACGCAGTATTTT.

The rearrangement uses TRBV5-8 and TRBJ1-2; 7 positions agree with TRBD1. There are 15 residues in the CDR3. V trimming: 4 bases; J trimming: 4 bases; junction bases outside the gene matches: 10. The germline V gene has CDR1 SGHTS and CDR2 YDEGEE. The CDR3 loop reads CASSPMSGGTYGYTF. In DNA form, the CDR3 reads TGTGCCAGCAGCCCCATGTCAGGGGGTACCTATGGCTACACCTTC.

This chain joins TRBV6-4 and TRBJ2-2; D uncertain. The CDR3 loop spans 15 amino acids. CDR1 is MRHNA and CDR2 is SNTAGT in the germline V gene. Trimming shortened V by 3 bases and J by 0 bases, and 8 bases separated the two germline ends. CDR3 in amino acids: CASSDYRTNTGELFF. Written as DNA, the CDR3 is TGTGCCAGCAGTGATTACAGAACGAACACCGGGGAGCTGTTTTTT.

The rearrangement joins TRBV14 to TRBJ2-1, with unresolved D. Germline loops: CDR1 SGHDN, CDR2 FVKESK. The length of the CDR3 is 13 residues. The V gene lost 2 bases and the J gene lost 7 bases, with 9 bases spanning the gap. The CDR3: CASSQNSHNEQFF. In DNA, the CDR3 is TGTGCCAGCAGCCAAAACTCCCATAATGAGCAGTTCTTC. Drawing the rest from reference TRBV14 and TRBJ2-1, the complete variable domain is EAGVTQFPSHSVIEKGQTVTLRCDPISGHDNLYWYRRVMGKEIKFLLHFVKESKQDESGMPNNRFLAERTGGTYSTLKVQPAELEDSGVYFCASSQNSHNEQFFGPGTRLTVL.